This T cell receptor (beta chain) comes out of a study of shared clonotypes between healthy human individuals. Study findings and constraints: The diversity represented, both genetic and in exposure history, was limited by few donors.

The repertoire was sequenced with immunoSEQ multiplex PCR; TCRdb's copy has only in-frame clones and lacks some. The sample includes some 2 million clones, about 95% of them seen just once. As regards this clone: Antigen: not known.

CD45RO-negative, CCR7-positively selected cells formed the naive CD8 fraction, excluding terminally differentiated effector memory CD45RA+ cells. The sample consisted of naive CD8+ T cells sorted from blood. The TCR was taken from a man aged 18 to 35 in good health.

This chain's CDR3 is CASSDVQGEGNNEQFF. The CDR3 bases are TGTGCCAGCAGTGACGTCCAGGGGGAGGGCAACAATGAGCAGTTCTTC. The rearrangement links TRBV6-1 to TRBJ2-1, with D possibly being TRBD1 or TRBD2 (7 bases each). The V end lost 3 bases, the J end lost 5 bases, and 17 bases lay between the germline ends. Germline V gene lookup returns CDR1 MNHNS and CDR2 SASEGT. The CDR3 has 16 residues.